This T cell receptor beta chain is drawn from a study of T cells after yellow fever vaccination. This CDR3 region has 12 residues. Germline loops: CDR1 ENHRY, CDR2 SYGVKD. The V end was cut by 3 bases, the J end by 5 bases, with 7 bases between. They built TCR cDNA with 5'RACE template switching, a step that put in a universal primer site and UMIs. TCRdb recomputed calls from the 5' RACE reads with MiXCR, one row per CDR3 protein. The sample consists of roughly 30,000 distinct CDR3 sequences, roughly 6.1% of them appearing once. Regarding the study as a whole: Clones that expanded after primary vaccination mostly reappeared after the booster (96% CD4, around 87% CD8). Contamination by abundant bulk-population clonotypes could be present in FACS-sorted repertoires.

The clonotype comes from a man between 25 and 39 years old who received the YFV17D yellow fever vaccine. The V call is TRBV10-3, the J call TRBJ2-5; perhaps TRBD1 as D (5 bases). This sample comprised PBMCs, either bulk or a sorted T-cell subset (CD4+, CD8+, memory, or dextramer-sorted; not recorded which), obtained on the day of the yellow fever booster vaccination. The CDR3: CAISEGVETQYF. The CDR3 DNA reads TGTGCCATCAGTGAAGGGGTGGAGACCCAGTACTTC.